This T cell receptor beta chain comes out of a study of identical twins. Germline loops: CDR1 SGDLS, CDR2 YYNGEE. This CDR3 has 14 amino acids. V lost 0 bases and J 10 bases, leaving 16 bases between the germline ends. TCRdb redid the calling of the 5' RACE reads with MiXCR, one entry per CDR3 protein. The sample records nearly 900,000 distinct CDR3 sequences, 12% being singletons. This same sample was also taken into another study, of yellow fever vaccine responses in identical twins.

Source material: PBMCs. The clonotype originates from a woman aged 18-29 years in good health. This rearrangement joins TRBV9 to TRBJ2-5, with D unresolved. The CDR3 coding sequence is TGTGCCAGCAGCGTAGAGGCAGGCAAGAGTGGCCAGTACTTC. Translating gives CASSVEAGKSGQYF.